This record looks at one T cell receptor (beta chain) sequence and its context. Described treatment: randomized to nivolumab then ipilimumab (arm A) or the reverse (arm B). The CDR3 has 20 amino acids. Trimming cost V 5 bases and J 3 bases; bases outside gene matches: 21. Looked up from germline, CDR1 is SGDLS and CDR2 is YYNGEE. Profiling relied on immunoSEQ multiplex PCR, and the TCRdb table lists in-frame clones only, not all of them. The sample shows thousands of clones, 23% of them seen only once. The sample is drawn from a study of sequential checkpoint blockade in melanoma. Study in general: Over 20 patients had matched tumor biopsies before treatment and at week 13 after nivolumab or ipilimumab alone.

The sample in question was tumor tissue (inferred from file names), obtained from a patient given nivolumab and ipilimumab in sequence. This clonotype was obtained from a human donor with melanoma. The chain links TRBV9 to TRBJ2-5; 11 bases are shared with TRBD1. CDR3 in amino acids: CASSSNQDRGRTSREETQYF. The DNA of the CDR3 is TGTGCCAGCAGTTCCAATCAGGACAGGGGGCGGACATCTAGGGAAGAGACCCAGTACTTC.